These 21 T cell receptor beta chains share one sample of origin, sequenced in a study of blood T cell repertoires in COVID-19. The protocol was immunoSEQ multiplex PCR, while the TCRdb copy is restricted to in-frame clones and leaves out a portion. The table lists hundreds of thousands of clones, 88% of them singletons, with about 6.7% in the top ten. Sequencing was done on a sample of peripheral blood. These receptors all come from a woman in her sixties or seventies with COVID-19, enrolled during active disease.

The chain links TRBV19 to TRBJ2-3, with TRBD2 matching 8 bases. V shed 5 bases, J shed 1 base, and the junction held 5 bases outside the gene matches. This CDR3 has 15 residues. From germline, CDR1 is LNHDA and CDR2 SQIVND (reference sequence). The CDR3 nucleotides read TGTGCCAGTAGTCCGGGGGGGCTCCGCACAGATACGCAGTATTTT. It yields the protein CASSPGGLRTDTQYF.

CDR3 in DNA: TGTGCCTGGAGCCCACAGGGGGTAGATGGCTACACCTTC. This codes for CAWSPQGVDGYTF. The rearrangement uses TRBV30 and TRBJ1-2; 8 nucleotides match TRBD1. The CDR3 sequence is 13 residues long. V shed 3 bases and J 6 bases; nucleotides not matched to a gene: 6. The germline V gene encodes CDR1 GTSNPN and CDR2 SVGIG (reference sequence).

This clone was detected only once. This chain uses TRBV9 with TRBJ2-2; weak D call: TRBD1 (6 bases). Trimming stripped 3 bases from V and 7 bases from J, with 16 bases between. CDR1 is SGDLS, CDR2 YYNGEE, per germline. The CDR3 is 15 residues long. This CDR3 reads CASSGRRGEVGELFF. CDR3 sequence (DNA): TGTGCCAGCAGCGGACGCAGGGGAGAAGTCGGGGAGCTGTTTTTT.

The CDR3, as DNA: TGTGCCAGCAGTTCCCTGAGAGCTCTAAATTTGAACACTGAAGCTTTCTTT. It translates to CASSSLRALNLNTEAFF. The chain is built from TRBV28 and TRBJ1-1, with D hard to call. CDR1 is MDHEN, CDR2 SYDVKM, per germline. The V end was cut by 4 bases, the J end by 0 bases, with 18 bases between. The CDR3 covers 17 residues.

This chain links TRBV4-3 with TRBJ1-4; TRBD1 aligns across 9 bases. The CDR3 covers 16 residues. The germline V gene has CDR1 LGHNA and CDR2 YSLEER. V shed 4 bases and J 8 bases; nucleotides not matched to a gene: 11. Here the CDR3 DNA reads TGCGCCAGCAGCCTCAACGAGGGACAGGGAGGCGAAAAACTGTTTTTT. Encoded protein: CASSLNEGQGGEKLFF.

The chain carries TRBV12-3 or TRBV12-4 and TRBJ2-7; the match to TRBD2 covers 8 bases. The V gene end was trimmed by 6 bases and the J gene end by 5 bases; junction bases not matched to a gene: 6. The CDR3 has 13 residues. CDR3 region: CASSTPGGDEQYF. The CDR3 DNA reads TGTGCCAGCAGCACCCCCGGGGGGGACGAGCAGTACTTC.

This CDR3 is CASSSMTTGGLGELFF. DNA of the CDR3: TGTGCCAGCAGTTCTATGACAACAGGCGGATTGGGGGAGCTGTTTTTT. This sequence joins TRBV28 and TRBJ2-2; tentatively, D is TRBD1 (5 bases). CDR1 and CDR2 (germline): MDHEN, SYDVKM. Deletions cut 4 bases from V and 8 bases from J, with 20 bases between. CDR3 length equals 16 residues.

The CDR3 reads CASSRRSTGYNEQFF. CDR3 sequence (DNA): TGTGCCAGCAGTCGCCGTTCGACAGGGTACAATGAGCAGTTCTTC. The gene calls are TRBV2 and TRBJ2-1; the match to TRBD1 covers 7 bases. The CDR3 covers 15 residues. Germline V gene data show CDR1 as SNHLY and CDR2 as FYNNEI. The J segment lost 4 bases and the V segment lost 5 bases, leaving 8 bases of the junction unmatched.

This clone was seen at least ten times. V is TRBV15 and J is TRBJ1-3, with D possibly being TRBD1 (6 bases). Germline CDR1 reads LNHNV; CDR2 reads YYDKDF (reference sequence). V shed 5 bases and J shed 6 bases, with 17 bases lying between them. CDR3 length equals 15 residues. Here the CDR3 reads CATSRGGGMENTIYF. The CDR3 DNA is TGTGCCACCAGCCGAGGAGGGGGAATGGAAAACACCATATATTTT.

The rearrangement uses TRBV29-1 and TRBJ1-1, with D perhaps matching TRBD1 (6 bases). V lost 8 bases and J 0 bases, leaving 16 bases between the germline ends. The CDR3 contains 14 residues. Germline-derived CDR1 and CDR2 are SQVTM and ANQGSEA. The CDR3 loop is CSLRREGVNTEAFF. CDR3 nucleotides: TGCAGCCTAAGGAGGGAGGGGGTGAACACTGAAGCTTTCTTT.

The V and J genes are TRBV27 and TRBJ1-3; no definite D call. Germline CDR1 MNHEY, CDR2 SMNVEV (reference sequence). The CDR3 has 11 residues. This CDR3 reads CVYDLGNTIYF. Here the CDR3 DNA reads TGTGTCTACGATCTTGGAAACACCATATATTTT.

The V and J genes are TRBV27 and TRBJ1-1, with a tentative D call TRBD1 (6 bases). Germline V gives CDR1 MNHEY, CDR2 SMNVEV (reference sequence). V was shortened by 3 bases and J by 8 bases, with 13 bases between the two germline ends. The CDR3 covers 13 residues. CDR3 loop: CASSFRAGTEAFF. The DNA of the CDR3 is TGTGCCAGCAGTTTTCGGGCCGGGACAGAAGCTTTCTTT.

This clone came up a few times. The CDR3: CASSSLLDTQYF. CDR3 sequence (DNA): TGTGCCAGCAGCTCTTTACTGGATACGCAGTATTTT. V and J are TRBV11-2 and TRBJ2-3, with D uncertain. Germline CDR1 reads SGHAT; CDR2 reads FQNNGV. This CDR3 is built from 12 residues. Trimming removed 4 bases from V and 6 bases from J, with 8 bases in between.

The chain uses TRBV9 and TRBJ1-6; D perhaps matches TRBD1 (5 bases). The CDR3 runs to 14 residues. In germline, CDR1 is SGDLS, CDR2 YYNGEE. The V end was cut by 0 bases, the J end by 8 bases, with 9 bases between. CDR3 sequence reads: CASSVAQGDSPLHF. The CDR3 nucleotides are TGTGCCAGCAGCGTAGCTCAAGGGGATTCACCCCTCCACTTT.

The chain joins TRBV5-1 to TRBJ2-5; 11 bases align to TRBD1. Germline values: CDR1 SGHRS, CDR2 YFSETQ. The V and J ends lost 6 bases and 5 bases, in that order; junction bases with no gene match: 9. The CDR3 spans 15 residues. Here the CDR3 reads CASTLGQGAGETQYF. The DNA of the CDR3 is TGCGCCAGCACCCTTGGACAGGGGGCGGGCGAGACCCAGTACTTC.

The CDR3 sequence is CASLDRTPYGYTF. CDR3 DNA: TGTGCCAGCTTGGACAGGACACCCTATGGCTACACCTTC. V usage is TRBV2 and J usage is TRBJ1-2; 7 nucleotides align to TRBD1. There are 13 residues in the CDR3. Germline CDR1 and CDR2: SNHLY and FYNNEI. J gave up 4 bases and V 8 bases, and 7 bases lay outside the gene matches.

The rearrangement uses TRBV7-2 and TRBJ2-5; D uncertain. The ends were cut back, 2 bases at V and 4 bases at J, with 8 bases in the middle. The CDR3 sequence is 13 residues long. Germline V CDR1 and CDR2: SGHTA, FQGNSA. The CDR3 protein is CASSLLNSETQYF. In DNA, the CDR3 is TGTGCCAGCAGCTTACTAAATTCAGAGACCCAGTACTTC.

The J gene is TRBJ1-6, the V gene TRBV11-3; no definite D call. The CDR3 loop spans 13 amino acids. Germline V gene sequence: CDR1 SGHNT, CDR2 YENEEA. V dropped 0 bases and J dropped 6 bases, with 3 bases sitting between them. The CDR3 coding sequence is TGTGCCAGCAGCTTAGACCTTAATTCACCCCTCCACTTT. This translates into CASSLDLNSPLHF. The whole variable domain, filled in from reference TRBV11-3 and TRBJ1-6, reads EAGVVQSPRYKIIEKKQPVAFWCNPISGHNTLYWYLQNLGQGPELLIRYENEEAVDDSQLPKDRFSAERLKGVDSTLKIQPAELGDSAVYLCASSLDLNSPLHFGNGTRLTVT.

The V gene is TRBV27, the J gene TRBJ1-2; perhaps TRBD1 as D (5 bases). Trimming removed 2 bases from V and 7 bases from J, with 17 bases in between. The CDR3 sequence is 15 residues long. From germline, CDR1 is MNHEY and CDR2 SMNVEV (reference sequence). CDR3 nucleotides: TGTGCCAGCAGTTTACAGGGTGCGGGGGGTGCTGGCTACACCTTC. It yields the protein CASSLQGAGGAGYTF.

This sequence joins TRBV2 and TRBJ1-1, with 8 bases matching TRBD1. V was pared by 6 bases and J by 5 bases, with 11 bases of the junction left unmatched. The CDR3 consists of 15 residues. CDR1 and CDR2 (germline): SNHLY, FYNNEI. DNA for the CDR3: TGTGCCAGCAGCATCGGCAACAGGGGGAGAACTGAAGCTTTCTTT. Translation: CASSIGNRGRTEAFF.

The chain uses TRBV24-1 and TRBJ1-1, with 8 bases that match TRBD1. The CDR3 has 12 amino acids. Germline trimming cut 10 bases from V and 7 bases from J; bases unmatched to any gene: 7. Germline V gene sequence: CDR1 KGHDR, CDR2 SFDVKD. CDR3: CATYSGQGEAFF. Written as DNA, the CDR3 is TGTGCCACTTACTCCGGACAGGGTGAAGCTTTCTTT.